Shown below are 27 T cell receptor beta chains from a single sample sequenced in a study of T cell repertoires in cytomegalovirus infection. Using its own MiXCR run on the reads, TCRdb lists one record per CDR3 protein. The sample holds roughly 600,000 distinct CDR3 sequences, 20% to 25% seen once. The sequenced sample consisted of CD8+ T cells from PBMCs. The receptors come from a human donor in good health (CMV status not recorded). Some clones in this sample may be carry-over from other donors' samples.

The chain carries TRBV6-6 and TRBJ2-1, with TRBD2 as a possible D gene (5 bases). This CDR3 is built from 16 residues. The germline V gene encodes CDR1 MNHNY and CDR2 SVGAGI (reference sequence). V was pared by 0 bases and J by 6 bases, with 15 bases between. This CDR3 is CASSYSGAVPSNEQFF. The CDR3 nucleotides are TGTGCCAGCAGTTACTCGGGAGCGGTTCCCTCCAATGAGCAGTTCTTC.

The chain joins TRBV2 to TRBJ1-1, with D unclear. In germline, CDR1 is SNHLY, CDR2 FYNNEI. The CDR3 sequence is 13 residues long. With 7 bases removed from V and 1 base from J, the gap between germline ends came to 10 bases. CDR3 sequence reads: CASKGPPNTEAFF. The CDR3 DNA is TGTGCCAGCAAAGGGCCCCCGAACACTGAAGCTTTCTTT.

As to this clonotype: A read error may account for a junction end that differs from germline. The chain links TRBV4-1 to TRBJ1-5; D is ambiguous. CDR1 and CDR2 (germline): MGHRA, YSYEKL. This CDR3 has 14 amino acids. CDR3 DNA sequence: TGTGCCAGCAGCGCCTGGGATAGCAATCGGCCCCAGCATTTT. This sequence encodes CASSAWDSNRPQHF.

This clonotype was seen many times. The gene calls are TRBV12-3 or TRBV12-4 and TRBJ2-7; D possibly corresponds to TRBD2 (5 bases). The CDR3 extends over 17 amino acids. The V end was cut by 6 bases, the J end by 7 bases, with 28 bases between. CDR3 in DNA: TGTGCCAGCAGCCCATCTTGGGCGGCGGCCCGTGGAGGAGAGCAGTACTTC. It codes for CASSPSWAAARGGEQYF.

The count of this clonotype is one. The rearrangement links TRBV2 to TRBJ2-7; D could derive from TRBD1 or TRBD2 (5 bases each). Germline V gene sequence: CDR1 SNHLY, CDR2 FYNNEI. This CDR3 is built from 12 residues. Trimming removed 10 bases at V and 7 bases at J, with 17 bases between. The CDR3 protein is CATGGGAREQYF. The DNA of the CDR3 is TGTGCCACCGGAGGTGGGGCTAGGGAGCAGTACTTC.

As DNA, the CDR3 is TGTGCCAGCAAGAGGACAGGGGACAATGAGCAGTTCTTC. This codes for CASKRTGDNEQFF. The rearrangement joins TRBV2 to TRBJ2-1; 9 bases are a match to TRBD1. This CDR3 has 13 residues. J was trimmed by 5 bases and V by 7 bases; bases with no gene match: 3. Per the germline V gene, CDR1 is SNHLY and CDR2 is FYNNEI. The full variable domain, completed using reference TRBV2 and TRBJ2-1, is EPEVTQTPSHQVTQMGQEVILRCVPISNHLYFYWYRQILGQKVEFLVSFYNNEISEKSEIFDDQFSVERPDGSNFTLKIRSTKLEDSAMYFCASKRTGDNEQFFGPGTRLTVL.

The CDR3 reads CASSYDSITYEQYV. The CDR3 nucleotides are TGTGCCAGCAGTTACGATTCGATCACCTACGAGCAGTACGTC. The chain is built from TRBV6-2 or TRBV6-3 and TRBJ2-7; D call uncertain. Germline V gene sequence: CDR1 MNHEY, CDR2 SVGEGT. The CDR3 has 14 residues. Trimming left V 2 bases short and J 2 bases short, with 10 bases between.

This clonotype has only a few counts. The V call is TRBV4-2, the J call TRBJ2-4, with TRBD2 as a possible D gene (6 bases). This CDR3 is built from 16 residues. The V end lost 0 bases, the J end lost 8 bases, and 17 bases lay between the germline ends. In germline, CDR1 is LGHNA, CDR2 YNFKEQ. CDR3 in amino acids: CASSQEGGTPGDIQYF. The CDR3 DNA sequence: TGTGCCAGCAGCCAAGAGGGCGGGACGCCGGGGGACATTCAGTACTTC.

This clonotype was recorded many times. The V and J genes are TRBV6-1 and TRBJ1-5; D is possibly TRBD1 (6 bases). Germline CDR1 reads MNHNS; CDR2 reads SASEGT. CDR3 length: 18 amino acids. The V gene lost 2 bases and the J gene lost 0 bases, with 17 bases spanning the gap. The CDR3 loop reads CASSETFMGGSSNQPQHF. CDR3 nucleotide sequence: TGTGCCAGCAGTGAAACTTTTATGGGGGGCTCTAGCAATCAGCCCCAGCATTTT.

This clonotype was picked up a small number of times. This sequence joins TRBV29-1 and TRBJ1-1, with D possibly being TRBD1 (5 bases). The CDR3 has 11 residues. Germline V lookup: CDR1 SQVTM, CDR2 ANQGSEA. V was pared by 4 bases and J by 5 bases, with 8 bases between. In DNA form, the CDR3 reads TGCAGCGTTGCAGGGATGACTGAAGCTTTCTTT. Translating gives CSVAGMTEAFF.

V usage is TRBV19 and J usage is TRBJ1-2; D uncertain. V was shortened by 7 bases and J by 8 bases, with 23 bases between the two germline ends. Germline V lookup: CDR1 LNHDA, CDR2 SQIVND (reference sequence). The CDR3 contains 15 residues. The CDR3 DNA follows: TGTGCCAGTACCAGTGGACCGACAAAAGTGGGAGGCTACACCTTC. This encodes CASTSGPTKVGGYTF.

The chain recombines TRBV15 with TRBJ1-1; D is ambiguous. CDR1 LNHNV and CDR2 YYDKDF come from the germline V gene (reference sequence). CDR3 length: 15 amino acids. Trimming removed 1 base at V and 1 base at J, with 10 bases between. The CDR3 protein is CATSRVEGWNTEAFF. DNA of the CDR3: TGTGCCACCAGCAGAGTCGAGGGCTGGAACACTGAAGCTTTCTTT.

The rearrangement uses TRBV6-2 or TRBV6-3 and TRBJ2-7; 7 nucleotides line up with TRBD2. This CDR3 comprises 13 residues. Germline V gene lookup returns CDR1 MNHEY and CDR2 SVGEGT. Unmatched junction bases numbered 16, after V lost 8 bases and J lost 12 bases. CDR3 loop: CASRQRGLPFWYV. CDR3 nucleotide sequence: TGTGCCAGCCGGCAAAGGGGACTACCCTTTTGGTACGTC.

The chain links TRBV29-1 to TRBJ2-7; a possible D gene is TRBD2 (6 bases). The V gene's germline CDR1 is SQVTM and CDR2 ANQGSEA. The CDR3 has 11 residues. Trimming pared 4 bases from V and 4 bases from J, leaving 8 bases between. CDR3 protein: CSVVSGYEQYF. As DNA, the CDR3 is TGCAGCGTTGTTAGCGGTTACGAGCAGTACTTC.

This clonotype showed up many times. The chain joins TRBV7-2 to TRBJ2-1; 7 bases match TRBD2. The CDR3 sequence is 14 residues long. The ends lost 5 bases at V and 3 bases at J; junction bases unmatched: 4. Germline values: CDR1 SGHTA, CDR2 FQGNSA. This CDR3 reads CASSTRDYYNEQFF. The DNA of the CDR3 is TGTGCCAGCAGCACCCGGGACTACTACAATGAGCAGTTCTTC.

Concerning this clonotype itself: A much larger clone differs by one base, so this may be a read error. The gene calls are TRBV6-1 and TRBJ2-1, with 9 bases fitting TRBD1. The length of the CDR3 is 16 residues. Germline assignment: CDR1 MNHNS and CDR2 SASEGT. The CDR3 DNA reads TGTGTCAGCAGTGAAGTCGGGACAGGGTCCTACAATGAGCAGTTCTTC. This encodes CVSSEVGTGSYNEQFF.

The J gene is TRBJ2-3, the V gene TRBV6-2 or TRBV6-3; 8 bases are shared with TRBD2. With V trimmed by 4 bases and J by 0 bases, 12 bases remained unmatched. The germline gives CDR1 MNHEY, CDR2 SVGEGT. The CDR3 runs 18 residues. The CDR3 DNA sequence: TGTGCCAGCAGTTCCCCGGGACTAGGAGGTTCGAGCACAGATACGCAGTATTTT. This gives the protein CASSSPGLGGSSTDTQYF.

Ten or more counts support this clonotype. The rearrangement joins TRBV7-9 to TRBJ1-6, with TRBD1 as a possible D gene (6 bases). The CDR3 loop spans 14 amino acids. Trimming took off 5 bases at V and 8 bases at J, with 13 bases between the two ends. Germline loops: CDR1 SEHNR, CDR2 FQNEAQ (reference sequence). The CDR3 DNA follows: TGTGCCAGCAGCGGGCAGGGGTCGGATTCACCCCTCCACTTT. It is translated as CASSGQGSDSPLHF.

In this sample, this clonotype turned up a few times. The chain couples TRBV20-1 to TRBJ2-1, with TRBD1 matching 7 bases. CDR3 length: 15 residues. V gave up 6 bases and J gave up 1 base; unmatched junction bases: 9. Germline loops: CDR1 DFQATT, CDR2 SNEGSKA (reference sequence). CDR3 sequence (DNA): TGCAGTGCCATAGCAGGGGGACAATCCTACAATGAGCAGTTCTTC. Translated: CSAIAGGQSYNEQFF.

This clonotype was detected only a few times. The chain combines TRBV6-2 or TRBV6-3 with TRBJ1-1; D is unresolved. V gave up 2 bases and J gave up 6 bases, with 7 bases separating them. In germline, CDR1 is MNHEY, CDR2 SVGEGT. This CDR3 has 12 residues. The CDR3 protein is CASSYPVPEAFF. The DNA for the CDR3 is TGTGCCAGCAGTTACCCCGTTCCTGAAGCTTTCTTT.

This clonotype has only a few counts. The rearrangement links TRBV6-2 or TRBV6-3 to TRBJ2-2; D might be TRBD1 (5 bases). This CDR3 spans 12 amino acids. V lost 2 bases and J lost 10, with 8 bases in between. Germline V gives CDR1 MNHEY, CDR2 SVGEGT. The CDR3 region is CASSYGAPELFF. The CDR3 DNA follows: TGTGCCAGCAGTTACGGGGCCCCGGAGCTGTTTTTT.

The chain joins TRBV4-1 to TRBJ2-1, with 7 bases identical to TRBD1. CDR3 size: 14 residues. V dropped 3 bases and J dropped 7; count of bases not matched to a gene: 6. Germline values: CDR1 MGHRA, CDR2 YSYEKL. As DNA, the CDR3 is TGCGCCAGCAGCCACGCTGTACAGGGGAATGAGCAGTTCTTC. It encodes CASSHAVQGNEQFF.

Many counts were recorded for this clonotype. The rearrangement uses TRBV4-1 and TRBJ1-1; no firm D call. The CDR3 contains 14 residues. V was clipped by 4 bases and J by 7 bases, with 16 bases between them. Per germline, CDR1 MGHRA and CDR2 YSYEKL. The CDR3 protein is CASSPVVGGYEAFF. The DNA for the CDR3 is TGCGCCAGCAGCCCAGTGGTGGGAGGCTATGAAGCTTTCTTT.

The V gene is TRBV25-1, the J gene TRBJ2-5, with a weak D call TRBD2 (5 bases). The CDR3 spans 12 residues. Germline V lookup: CDR1 MGHDK, CDR2 SYGVNS. V was trimmed by 5 bases and J by 5 bases, leaving 9 bases between them. The CDR3 sequence: CASSTAAETQYF. The CDR3 bases are TGTGCCAGCAGTACAGCGGCCGAGACCCAGTACTTC.

The rearrangement links TRBV12-3 or TRBV12-4 to TRBJ2-2, with D uncertain. Trimming shortened V by 2 bases and J by 3 bases, and 13 bases separated the two germline ends. CDR3 length: 16 residues. The CDR3 is CASSLNPGAYTGELFF. CDR3 in DNA: TGTGCCAGCAGTTTAAACCCTGGAGCTTACACCGGGGAGCTGTTTTTT.

This sequence joins TRBV6-5 and TRBJ2-1; TRBD1 might be the D (6 bases). CDR3 length: 15 residues. V lost 6 bases to trimming and J lost 6 bases, with 18 bases between them. From germline, CDR1 is MNHEY and CDR2 SVGAGI. The CDR3 DNA reads as TGTGCCAGCAGACTCGACAGGCTCGCCATCAATGAGCAGTTCTTC. Translating gives CASRLDRLAINEQFF.

This clonotype was detected only a few times. J is TRBJ2-5 and V is TRBV6-6, with 7 positions matching TRBD1. The V gene end was trimmed by 7 bases and the J gene end by 5 bases; junction bases not matched to a gene: 10. CDR1 and CDR2 from the germline V gene are MNHNY and SVGAGI (reference sequence). The CDR3 length is 14 residues. CDR3 protein: CASNGYRGQETQYF. The CDR3 region has the DNA TGTGCCAGCAATGGGTACAGGGGCCAGGAGACCCAGTACTTC.